This TCR beta chain was captured in a study of T cells in Graves' hyperthyroidism and ophthalmopathy. Notes on the study in general: Using 13 V-J features, a model discriminated ophthalmopathy from stable hyperthyroidism.

In this sample, this clonotype turned up many times. Its matching antigen is unknown. Those with hyperthyroidism were 18 to 65 years old, newly diagnosed, and ill for under 2 months. PBMCs were derived from about 10 ml fresh peripheral blood. Trimming removed 2 bases at V and 1 base at J, with 7 bases between. Germline assignment: CDR1 GTSNPN and CDR2 SVGIG (reference sequence). The CDR3 totals 13 residues. TCR beta CDR3 sequences were amplified from RNA transcripts. HTBI primers were used for first-round RT-PCR of the TCR CDR3. One entry per CDR3 protein, called by TCRdb with MiXCR from the multiplex PCR reads. Of about 210,000 distinct CDR3 sequences listed, roughly 15% are singletons.

V is TRBV30 and J is TRBJ2-3; D unresolved. The sequence was obtained from a man in his fifties or sixties with Graves' hyperthyroidism. Sequenced sample: blood. CDR3 protein: CAWSRGRTDTQYF. The CDR3 DNA reads TGTGCCTGGAGTCGAGGCCGCACAGATACGCAGTATTTT.